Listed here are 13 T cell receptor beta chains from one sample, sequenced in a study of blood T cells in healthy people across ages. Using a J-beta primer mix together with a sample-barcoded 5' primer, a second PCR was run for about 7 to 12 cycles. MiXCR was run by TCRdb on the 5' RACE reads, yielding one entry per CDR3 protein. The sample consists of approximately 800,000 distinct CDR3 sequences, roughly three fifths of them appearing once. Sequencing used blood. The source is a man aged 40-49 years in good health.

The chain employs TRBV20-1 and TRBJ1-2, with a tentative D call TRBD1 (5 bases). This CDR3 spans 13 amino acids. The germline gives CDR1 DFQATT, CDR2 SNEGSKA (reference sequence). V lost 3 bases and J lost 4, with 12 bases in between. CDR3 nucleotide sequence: TGCAGTGCTAGTGGCGGGACGGGCTATGGCTACACCTTC. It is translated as CSASGGTGYGYTF.

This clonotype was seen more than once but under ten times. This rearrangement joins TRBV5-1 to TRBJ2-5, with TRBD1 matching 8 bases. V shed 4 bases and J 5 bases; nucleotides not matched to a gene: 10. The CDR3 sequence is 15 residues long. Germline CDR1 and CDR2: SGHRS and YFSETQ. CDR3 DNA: TGCGCCAGCAGCCTAGAGACAGGGGTTTTCGAGACCCAGTACTTC. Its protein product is CASSLETGVFETQYF.

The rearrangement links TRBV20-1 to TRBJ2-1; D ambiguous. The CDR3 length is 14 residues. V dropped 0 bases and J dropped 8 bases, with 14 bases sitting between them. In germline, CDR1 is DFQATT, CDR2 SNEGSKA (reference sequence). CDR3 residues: CSARDSARIDEQFF. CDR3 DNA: TGCAGTGCTAGAGATAGTGCGCGGATTGATGAGCAGTTCTTC.

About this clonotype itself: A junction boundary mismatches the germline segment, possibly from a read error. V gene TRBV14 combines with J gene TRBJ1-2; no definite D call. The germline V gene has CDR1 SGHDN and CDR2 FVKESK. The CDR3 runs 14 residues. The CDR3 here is CASSQVEGGYGYTF. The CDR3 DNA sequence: TGTGCCAGCAGTCAAGTCGAGGGTGGCTATGGCTACACCTTC.

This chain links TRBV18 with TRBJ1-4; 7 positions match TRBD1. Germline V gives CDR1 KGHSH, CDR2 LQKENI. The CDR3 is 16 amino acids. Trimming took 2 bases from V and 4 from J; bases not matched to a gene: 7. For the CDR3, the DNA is TGTGCCAGCTCACCATTCTCGGGACAGAGTAATGAAAAACTGTTTTTT. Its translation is CASSPFSGQSNEKLFF.

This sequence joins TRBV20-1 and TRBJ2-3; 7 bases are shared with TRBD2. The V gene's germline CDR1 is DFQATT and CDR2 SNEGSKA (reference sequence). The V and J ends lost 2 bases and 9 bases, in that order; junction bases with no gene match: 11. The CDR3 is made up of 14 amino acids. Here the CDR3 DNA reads TGCAGTGCTAGACCGGGGGGTTTGGGCGAGACGCAGTATTTT. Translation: CSARPGGLGETQYF.

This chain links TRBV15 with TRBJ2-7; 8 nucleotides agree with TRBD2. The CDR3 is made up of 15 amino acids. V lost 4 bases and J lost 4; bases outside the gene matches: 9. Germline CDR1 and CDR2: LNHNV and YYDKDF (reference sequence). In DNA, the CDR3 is TGTGCCACCAGCAATCCGGCGGGGGGTCGGTACGAGCAGTACTTC. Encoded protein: CATSNPAGGRYEQYF.

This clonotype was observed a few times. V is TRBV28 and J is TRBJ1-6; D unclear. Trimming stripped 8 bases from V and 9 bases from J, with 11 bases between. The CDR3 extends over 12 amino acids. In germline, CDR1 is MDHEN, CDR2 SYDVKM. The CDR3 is CASGRTFSPLHF. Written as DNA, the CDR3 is TGTGCCAGCGGAAGGACGTTTTCACCCCTCCACTTT.

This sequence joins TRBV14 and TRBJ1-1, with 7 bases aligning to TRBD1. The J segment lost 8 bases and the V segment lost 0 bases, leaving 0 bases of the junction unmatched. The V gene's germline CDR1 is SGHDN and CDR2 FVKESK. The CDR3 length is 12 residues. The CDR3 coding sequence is TGTGCCAGCAGCCAAGAGACAGGGGAAGCTTTCTTT. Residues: CASSQETGEAFF.

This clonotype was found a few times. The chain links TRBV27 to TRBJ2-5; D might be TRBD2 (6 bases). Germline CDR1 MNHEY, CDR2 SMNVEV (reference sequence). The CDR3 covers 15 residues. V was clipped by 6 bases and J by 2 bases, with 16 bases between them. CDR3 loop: CASSPYRGGQETQYF. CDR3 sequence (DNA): TGTGCCAGCAGCCCTTACCGGGGAGGACAAGAGACCCAGTACTTC.

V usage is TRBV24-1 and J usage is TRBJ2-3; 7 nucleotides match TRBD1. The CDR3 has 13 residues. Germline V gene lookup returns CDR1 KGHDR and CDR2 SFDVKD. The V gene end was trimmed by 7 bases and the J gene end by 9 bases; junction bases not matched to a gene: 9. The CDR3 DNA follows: TGTGCCACCAGCGATCGAACAGGGGCCACGCAGTATTTT. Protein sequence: CATSDRTGATQYF.

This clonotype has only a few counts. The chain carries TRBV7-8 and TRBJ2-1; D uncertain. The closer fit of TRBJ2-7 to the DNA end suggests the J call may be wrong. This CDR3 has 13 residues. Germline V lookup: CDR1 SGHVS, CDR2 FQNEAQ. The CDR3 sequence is CASSLGSYNEQYF. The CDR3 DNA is TGTGCCAGCAGCTTAGGGTCCTACAATGAGCAGTACTTC.

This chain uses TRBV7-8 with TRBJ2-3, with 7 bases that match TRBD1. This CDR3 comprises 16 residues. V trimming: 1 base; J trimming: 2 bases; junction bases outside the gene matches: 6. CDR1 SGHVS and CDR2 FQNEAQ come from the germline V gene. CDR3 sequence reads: CASSLERQGYTDTQYF. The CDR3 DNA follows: TGTGCCAGCAGCTTAGAGCGACAGGGATACACAGATACGCAGTATTTT.